The 30 T cell receptor beta chains below come from one sample, sequenced in a study of OX40 agonist ivuxolimab in advanced cancers. Clones were sequenced by immunoSEQ multiplex PCR, and TCRdb holds only the in-frame ones, with some missing. Seen here are more than 80,000 clones, roughly nine tenths observed once, and the top ten hold less than 1.5%. This material consisted of CD4+ or CD8+ T cells sorted from blood, taken in a trial of the OX40 agonist ivuxolimab. The receptors were sampled from an adult with an advanced solid tumor such as melanoma, head and neck, liver or kidney cancer.

V is TRBV7-3 and J is TRBJ2-5; 8 bases line up with TRBD1. The CDR3 length is 15 residues. After removal of 5 bases from V and 2 bases from J, the junction contained 7 bases not matched to a gene. Germline CDR1 reads SGHTA; CDR2 reads FQGTGA. The CDR3 sequence is CASSEFRGPQETQYF. DNA for the CDR3: TGTGCCAGCAGCGAATTCAGGGGGCCGCAAGAGACCCAGTACTTC. Full variable domain (rest looked up from reference TRBV7-3 and TRBJ2-5): GAGVSQTPSNKVTEKGKYVELRCDPISGHTALYWYRQSLGQGPEFLIYFQGTGAADDSGLPNDRFFAVRPEGSVSTLKIQRTERGDSAVYLCASSEFRGPQETQYFGPGTRLLVL.

The gene calls are TRBV19 and TRBJ2-6; D remains unclear. The CDR3 sequence is 14 residues long. The ends were cut back, 9 bases at V and 2 bases at J, with 11 bases in the middle. Per the germline V gene, CDR1 is LNHDA and CDR2 is SQIVND (reference sequence). CDR3 DNA sequence: TGTGCCAGCAGGATTGGGGCTGGGGCCAACGTCCTGACTTTC. Translation gives CASRIGAGANVLTF.

This sequence joins TRBV19 and TRBJ2-5; TRBD1 agrees at 9 bases. This CDR3 has 12 residues. J gave up 5 bases and V 8 bases, and 3 bases lay outside the gene matches. Germline V CDR1 and CDR2: LNHDA, SQIVND (reference sequence). The CDR3, as DNA: TGTGCCAGTGGGGGGACAGGGGAGACCCAGTACTTC. It is translated as CASGGTGETQYF.

The chain carries TRBV29-1 and TRBJ1-1; D unresolved. CDR3 length equals 13 residues. Trimming took 4 bases from V and 5 from J, leaving 14 bases between them. Germline V gives CDR1 SQVTM, CDR2 ANQGSEA. CDR3 protein: CSVGTGDGTEAFF. The CDR3 DNA reads as TGCAGCGTTGGTACCGGGGATGGAACTGAAGCTTTCTTT.

The rearrangement uses TRBV19 and TRBJ2-1; tentative D call: TRBD2 (5 bases). The CDR3 length is 14 residues. CDR1 is LNHDA and CDR2 is SQIVND in the germline V gene (reference sequence). The germline V and J ends were trimmed by 0 bases and 8 bases, with 11 bases remaining between them. CDR3 sequence: CASSIDSARDEQFF. Here the CDR3 DNA reads TGTGCCAGTAGTATAGATAGCGCGAGGGATGAGCAGTTCTTC.

The gene calls are TRBV5-6 and TRBJ1-1; no clear D gene. Germline CDR1 reads SGHDT; CDR2 reads YYEEEE. Trimming stripped 2 bases from V and 0 bases from J, with 14 bases between. CDR3 size: 16 residues. In nucleotides, the CDR3 is TGTGCCAGCAGCTTATTACAGTTGGGAGTGAACACTGAAGCTTTCTTT. Amino acids: CASSLLQLGVNTEAFF.

The chain has TRBV2 and TRBJ2-5; weak D call: TRBD1 (6 bases). The CDR3 is 14 amino acids. The ends were cut back, 4 bases at V and 4 bases at J, with 13 bases in the middle. Germline V gene sequence: CDR1 SNHLY, CDR2 FYNNEI. The CDR3 loop is CASSGTVIGETQYF. CDR3 nucleotides: TGTGCCAGCAGTGGGACAGTGATTGGAGAGACCCAGTACTTC.

V usage is TRBV6-4 and J usage is TRBJ1-1; TRBD1 might be the D (6 bases). Trimming left V 7 bases short and J 5 bases short, with 17 bases between. The CDR3 is 14 amino acids. CDR1 and CDR2 (germline): MRHNA, SNTAGT. The CDR3 here is CASKLNRDSTEAFF. Here the CDR3 DNA reads TGTGCCAGCAAACTAAACAGGGATTCGACTGAAGCTTTCTTT.

The chain has TRBV5-1 and TRBJ1-1, with TRBD1 matching 8 bases. The ends lost 5 bases at V and 4 bases at J; junction bases unmatched: 7. The CDR3 runs 14 residues. Germline CDR1 reads SGHRS; CDR2 reads YFSETQ. Here the CDR3 DNA reads TGCGCCAGCAGATCGACAGGGGTGGGCACTGAAGCTTTCTTT. This sequence encodes CASRSTGVGTEAFF.

The chain recombines TRBV7-6 with TRBJ1-1; D remains ambiguous. The CDR3 is 15 amino acids. The germline CDR1 and CDR2 sequences are SGHVS and FNYEAQ. The V gene lost 4 bases and the J gene lost 0 bases, with 12 bases spanning the gap. As DNA, the CDR3 is TGTGCCAGCAGCTCCCAGGTCGGGCTGAACACTGAAGCTTTCTTT. Protein sequence: CASSSQVGLNTEAFF.

This clone turned up a few times. The gene calls are TRBV6-1 and TRBJ2-7; D not resolved. Germline values: CDR1 MNHNS, CDR2 SASEGT. V was clipped by 0 bases and J by 11 bases, with 17 bases between them. This CDR3 is 14 amino acids long. The CDR3 is CASSEAAFSQKEYF. CDR3 in DNA: TGTGCCAGCAGTGAAGCGGCCTTCTCCCAAAAAGAGTACTTC.

The V call is TRBV5-1, the J call TRBJ1-2; D is unclear. The V gene lost 0 bases and the J gene lost 2 bases, with 8 bases spanning the gap. This CDR3 spans 14 amino acids. Germline CDR1 reads SGHRS; CDR2 reads YFSETQ. CDR3 amino acids: CASSLAQENYGYTF. CDR3 coding DNA: TGCGCCAGCAGCTTGGCGCAGGAGAACTATGGCTACACCTTC.

The gene calls are TRBV2 and TRBJ1-4; D not certain. The CDR3 contains 15 residues. V was pared by 5 bases and J by 0 bases, with 10 bases between. CDR1 and CDR2 from the germline V gene are SNHLY and FYNNEI. CDR3 amino acids: CASSPPGATNEKLFF. In DNA, the CDR3 is TGTGCCAGCAGTCCTCCGGGTGCAACTAATGAAAAACTGTTTTTT.

The chain recombines TRBV5-1 with TRBJ2-6; the D gene is possibly TRBD2 (6 bases). CDR1 and CDR2 from the germline V gene are SGHRS and YFSETQ. The ends were cut back, 3 bases at V and 2 bases at J, with 9 bases in the middle. This CDR3 region has 15 residues. Written as DNA, the CDR3 is TGCGCCAGCAGCTCCGCGGGACCTGGGGCCAACGTCCTGACTTTC. It codes for CASSSAGPGANVLTF.

The V and J genes are TRBV19 and TRBJ2-3; TRBD2 is a possible D gene (6 bases). This CDR3 spans 16 amino acids. The germline V gene encodes CDR1 LNHDA and CDR2 SQIVND (reference sequence). Trimming shortened V by 5 bases and J by 2 bases, and 17 bases separated the two germline ends. The CDR3 region is CASSSIAAGATDTQYF. The CDR3 nucleotides are TGTGCCAGTAGTTCCATAGCGGCCGGGGCCACAGATACGCAGTATTTT.

The chain joins TRBV25-1 to TRBJ2-3, with TRBD1 matching over 7 bases. This CDR3 region has 13 residues. V trimming: 3 bases; J trimming: 3 bases; junction bases outside the gene matches: 0. In germline, CDR1 is MGHDK, CDR2 SYGVNS. This CDR3 is CASSETGTDTQYF. DNA for the CDR3: TGTGCCAGCAGTGAGACAGGGACAGATACGCAGTATTTT.

Remarks on this clone: This specimen includes other DNA sequences encoding the same CDR3. The chain is built from TRBV5-1 and TRBJ1-3; D uncertain. The V end lost 0 bases, the J end lost 0 bases, and 4 bases lay between the germline ends. The CDR3 runs to 14 residues. The germline V gene encodes CDR1 SGHRS and CDR2 YFSETQ. CDR3 residues: CASSLDSSGNTIYF. The CDR3 coding sequence is TGCGCCAGCAGCTTGGACAGCTCTGGAAACACCATATATTTT. The entire variable domain, with the rest obtained from reference TRBV5-1 and TRBJ1-3, is as follows: KAGVTQTPRYLIKTRGQQVTLSCSPISGHRSVSWYQQTPGQGLQFLFEYFSETQRNKGNFPGRFSGRQFSNSRSEMNVSTLELGDSALYLCASSLDSSGNTIYFGEGSWLTVV.

The gene calls are TRBV6-6 and TRBJ2-1; possibly TRBD1 for D (5 bases). Germline values: CDR1 MNHNY, CDR2 SVGAGI (reference sequence). This CDR3 contains 12 residues. With 6 bases removed from V and 10 bases from J, the gap between germline ends came to 13 bases. CDR3 bases: TGTGCCAGCAGAGGGGCGGTAGGCGAGCAGTTCTTC. This encodes CASRGAVGEQFF.

This clone was detected only once. The chain joins TRBV15 to TRBJ2-7, with TRBD1 identical over 9 bases. V trimming: 1 base; J trimming: 5 bases; junction bases outside the gene matches: 6. Germline CDR1 LNHNV, CDR2 YYDKDF (reference sequence). The CDR3 is made up of 15 amino acids. CDR3 nucleotides: TGTGCCACCAGCAGAGCGGGACAGGGAGTCCACGAGCAGTACTTC. This translates into CATSRAGQGVHEQYF.

The CDR3: CASSGTSGAETQYF. CDR3 sequence (DNA): TGCGCCAGCAGCGGGACTAGTGGCGCAGAGACCCAGTACTTC. V usage is TRBV5-1 and J usage is TRBJ2-5; 8 bases agree with TRBD2. Unmatched junction bases numbered 6, after V lost 4 bases and J lost 4 bases. The CDR3 has 14 residues. Germline CDR1 reads SGHRS; CDR2 reads YFSETQ. Using reference TRBV5-1 and TRBJ2-5 for the parts outside the CDR3, the full variable domain is KAGVTQTPRYLIKTRGQQVTLSCSPISGHRSVSWYQQTPGQGLQFLFEYFSETQRNKGNFPGRFSGRQFSNSRSEMNVSTLELGDSALYLCASSGTSGAETQYFGPGTRLLVL.

The count of this clone is one. The rearrangement uses TRBV6-5 and TRBJ1-2, with D unclear. The CDR3 runs 12 residues. The V and J ends lost 2 bases and 3 bases respectively, with 4 bases between them. In germline, CDR1 is MNHEY, CDR2 SVGAGI. The CDR3, as DNA: TGTGCCAGCAGTTACAGGGACTATGGCTACACCTTC. Translation: CASSYRDYGYTF.

The chain is built from TRBV7-9 and TRBJ1-1; tentatively, D is TRBD1 (5 bases). There are 13 residues in the CDR3. The V end was cut by 1 base, the J end by 8 bases, with 11 bases between. The V gene's germline CDR1 is SEHNR and CDR2 FQNEAQ (reference sequence). CDR3 in DNA: TGTGCCAGCAGCTTAGGGATAGACAGAGAAGCTTTCTTT. This codes for CASSLGIDREAFF.

The rearrangement links TRBV5-1 to TRBJ1-3; 7 bases align to TRBD1. V trimming: 6 bases; J trimming: 1 base; junction bases outside the gene matches: 10. CDR3 length equals 16 residues. The germline V gene has CDR1 SGHRS and CDR2 YFSETQ. Here the CDR3 reads CASMWDSLSSGNTIYF. The CDR3 nucleotides are TGCGCCAGCATGTGGGACAGCTTATCTTCTGGAAACACCATATATTTT.

V and J are TRBV19 and TRBJ2-5; D unclear. V shed 1 base and J shed 2 bases, with 8 bases lying between them. Germline V lookup: CDR1 LNHDA, CDR2 SQIVND (reference sequence). The CDR3 spans 14 residues. In DNA form, the CDR3 reads TGTGCCAGTAGTATAGTTGGGGATCAAGAGACCCAGTACTTC. Its protein product is CASSIVGDQETQYF.

The rearrangement uses TRBV9 and TRBJ1-3; TRBD1 is a possible D gene (5 bases). V lost 3 bases to trimming and J lost 3 bases, with 10 bases between them. Germline V gene sequence: CDR1 SGDLS, CDR2 YYNGEE. The CDR3 runs 14 residues. CDR3 sequence: CASSARVGGNTIYF. The CDR3, as DNA: TGTGCCAGCAGCGCCAGGGTGGGTGGAAACACCATATATTTT.

V and J are TRBV5-8 and TRBJ1-1; D perhaps matches TRBD1 (6 bases). This CDR3 region has 15 residues. Germline assignment: CDR1 SGHTS and CDR2 YDEGEE. The V end was cut by 4 bases, the J end by 1 base, with 14 bases between. CDR3 sequence reads: CASSHLTGGNTEAFF. CDR3 DNA sequence: TGTGCCAGCAGCCACCTGACAGGCGGGAACACTGAAGCTTTCTTT.

The chain uses TRBV5-4 and TRBJ2-5; D not resolved. The CDR3 extends over 16 amino acids. The V end lost 2 bases, the J end lost 1 base, and 15 bases lay between the germline ends. Germline values: CDR1 SGHNT, CDR2 YYREEE (reference sequence). CDR3 in amino acids: CASSLGGSEGQETQYF. CDR3 sequence (DNA): TGTGCCAGCAGCTTAGGTGGTAGTGAAGGCCAAGAGACCCAGTACTTC.

The J gene is TRBJ2-3, the V gene TRBV7-2; no clear D gene. Per the germline V gene, CDR1 is SGHTA and CDR2 is FQGNSA. V was clipped by 1 base and J by 6 bases, with 8 bases between them. This CDR3 is built from 13 residues. Here the CDR3 reads CASSLEGFDTQYF. CDR3 nucleotides: TGTGCCAGCAGCTTAGAGGGTTTTGATACGCAGTATTTT.

The CDR3 DNA reads TGTGCCAGCTCTCCCTTCCCGCGAGCTAGCAATCAGCCCCAGCATTTT. It is translated as CASSPFPRASNQPQHF. The chain links TRBV18 to TRBJ1-5; D gene uncertain. Trimming shortened V by 6 bases and J by 0 bases, and 15 bases separated the two germline ends. CDR1 KGHSH and CDR2 LQKENI come from the germline V gene. The CDR3 runs to 16 residues.

This clone has a single count. The chain couples TRBV19 to TRBJ2-6, with D tentatively TRBD1 (7 bases). Germline CDR1 and CDR2: LNHDA and SQIVND (reference sequence). CDR3 length equals 17 residues. Deletions cut 7 bases from V and 4 bases from J, with 20 bases between. This chain's CDR3 is CASTPLEGAAGANVLTF. DNA for the CDR3: TGTGCCAGTACCCCCCTGGAGGGGGCTGCGGGGGCCAACGTCCTGACTTTC.